This T cell receptor beta chain was documented in a study of shared clonotypes between healthy human individuals. Study information: Donors, aged 18 to 49, were two women and three men.

As defined, naive CD8 cells were CD45RO-negative and positively selected for CCR7, with terminally differentiated effector memory CD45RA+ cells excluded. Every donor, a Caucasian adult, lived in Nashville, Tennessee. The study's findings and limits: Researchers found naive subsets generally carried larger estimated richness than memory subsets.

Profiled with immunoSEQ multiplex PCR; TCRdb holds only in-frame clones, not every one. The top ten clones hold 1.2% of a sample with some 2 million clones, approximately 95% of them seen once. Comment on this clone: Its antigen is unknown.

Germline CDR1 and CDR2: PRHDT and FYEKMQ (reference sequence). The ends were cut back, 0 bases at V and 3 bases at J, with 8 bases in the middle. The CDR3 is 15 amino acids. This chain joins TRBV13 and TRBJ1-4; D may be TRBD1 (5 bases). This clonotype originated in a young man in good health. Sequencing input: naive CD8+ T cells sorted from blood. The CDR3 bases are TGTGCCAGCAGCTTAGGCTCGGGGGCTAATGAAAAACTGTTTTTT. Translated, it gives CASSLGSGANEKLFF.